The next 18 T cell receptor beta chains were all read from a single sample in a study of early T cells in non-severe SARS-CoV-2 infection (dated by TCRdb to the early 2020s). Libraries were made using 5' RACE. The data were produced on a NextSeq 500. In TCRdb, the public reads were trimmed at Q25 with fastp and aligned with MiXCR, with productive beta chains retained. Every distinct CDR3 protein forms one entry, paired with its most common genes and DNA. The sample table records some 27,000 distinct CDR3 sequences; about 4% of these occur just once. About a tenth of the sample is taken by the ten largest. The source material was whole blood. The receptors derive from an adult who was a healthcare worker with PCR-confirmed SARS-CoV-2 infection or an uninfected control (not recorded which).

In this sample, this clonotype turned up many times. The DNA for the CDR3 is TGTGCCAGCAGCCTGCGGGACGGGACTGAAGCTTTCTTT. Translated: CASSLRDGTEAFF. The genes are TRBV7-9 and TRBJ1-1; maybe TRBD1 (5 bases). Trimming stripped 5 bases from V and 5 bases from J, with 12 bases between. The CDR3 length is 13 residues. Germline V gene lookup returns CDR1 SEHNR and CDR2 FQNEAQ (reference sequence).

The chain employs TRBV7-3 and TRBJ2-2, with D unclear. This CDR3 is built from 15 residues. The germline CDR1 and CDR2 sequences are SGHTA and FQGTGA. V was clipped by 5 bases and J by 4 bases, with 14 bases between them. CDR3: CASSPSRFVTGELFF. CDR3 sequence (DNA): TGTGCCAGCAGCCCTAGTAGATTCGTCACCGGGGAGCTGTTTTTT.

This clonotype was seen ten or more times. The V call is TRBV7-9, the J call TRBJ2-2; TRBD1 matches 9 bases. Trimming at V came to 6 bases and at J to 6 bases, leaving 11 bases not matched to a gene. Germline V lookup: CDR1 SEHNR, CDR2 FQNEAQ (reference sequence). CDR3 length: 16 residues. The CDR3 loop reads CASRKTGGVRPGELFF. The CDR3 region has the DNA TGTGCCAGCAGAAAAACAGGGGGCGTTCGACCCGGGGAGCTGTTTTTT.

This clonotype occurred many times. V gene TRBV27 combines with J gene TRBJ1-6; D possibly corresponds to TRBD1 (5 bases). The CDR3 contains 15 residues. The germline V and J ends were trimmed by 6 bases and 7 bases, with 16 bases remaining between them. CDR1 and CDR2 from the germline V gene are MNHEY and SMNVEV (reference sequence). CDR3 residues: CASRRGDLLNSPLHF. In DNA form, the CDR3 reads TGTGCCAGCAGACGGGGGGACCTCTTAAATTCACCCCTCCACTTT.

This clonotype has at least ten counts. This sequence joins TRBV11-3 and TRBJ2-1, with D uncertain. Deletions cut 3 bases from V and 9 bases from J, with 9 bases between. The CDR3 has 12 residues. The germline V gene has CDR1 SGHNT and CDR2 YENEEA. In DNA form, the CDR3 reads TGTGCCAGCAGCTTTGAGTGGAGTGAGCAGTTCTTC. This codes for CASSFEWSEQFF.

This clonotype was detected only a few times. This sequence joins TRBV6-4 and TRBJ2-2; 8 nucleotides align to TRBD1. Germline CDR1 and CDR2: MRHNA and SNTAGT. This CDR3 contains 16 residues. Trimming at V came to 0 bases and at J to 4 bases, leaving 4 bases not matched to a gene. The CDR3 sequence is CASSDSIGTGTGELFF. CDR3 bases: TGTGCCAGCAGTGACTCGATAGGGACAGGCACCGGGGAGCTGTTTTTT.

There are many counts of this clonotype. The chain combines TRBV14 with TRBJ2-1; D call uncertain. Germline V lookup: CDR1 SGHDN, CDR2 FVKESK. The length of the CDR3 is 12 residues. V was cut by 6 bases and J by 4 bases, with 7 bases left in between. CDR3 sequence reads: CASSQHYNEQFF. DNA of the CDR3: TGTGCCAGCAGTCAACATTACAATGAGCAGTTCTTC.

This clonotype showed up many times. The chain combines TRBV29-1 with TRBJ1-1; D is possibly TRBD1 (6 bases). CDR3 length: 13 residues. V lost 7 bases to trimming and J lost 4 bases, with 16 bases between them. CDR1 SQVTM and CDR2 ANQGSEA come from the germline V gene. The CDR3 nucleotides are TGCAGCGCATCCTCAGGGGTTTCCACTGAAGCTTTCTTT. Amino acid sequence: CSASSGVSTEAFF.

This clonotype was detected a few times. The J gene is TRBJ2-5, the V gene TRBV5-1, with no clear D. V lost 4 bases, J lost 3 bases, and 10 bases lay in between. The CDR3 is made up of 13 amino acids. From germline, CDR1 is SGHRS and CDR2 YFSETQ. The CDR3, as DNA: TGCGCCAGCAGCCCGGCGACGGAAGAGACCCAGTACTTC. It translates to CASSPATEETQYF.

In its sample, this clonotype was seen a few times. The gene calls are TRBV20-1 and TRBJ1-6, with unresolved D. Looked up from germline, CDR1 is DFQATT and CDR2 is SNEGSKA (reference sequence). There are 13 residues in the CDR3. V was clipped by 2 bases and J by 12 bases, with 14 bases between them. CDR3 coding DNA: TGCAGTGCTAGAAATACGGTGCAGATACCCCTCCACTTT. Residues: CSARNTVQIPLHF.

Many counts were recorded for this clonotype. The rearrangement uses TRBV6-6 and TRBJ1-1; D perhaps matches TRBD1 (5 bases). Germline values: CDR1 MNHNY, CDR2 SVGAGI (reference sequence). Trimming left V 5 bases short and J 5 bases short, with 15 bases between. The CDR3 extends over 14 amino acids. This CDR3 is CASSTGTGGTEAFF. Written as DNA, the CDR3 is TGTGCCAGCAGTACAGGCACGGGCGGAACTGAAGCTTTCTTT.

This chain links TRBV12-3 or TRBV12-4 with TRBJ1-3; the D is unclear. There are 15 residues in the CDR3. Trimming took off 6 bases at V and 1 base at J, with 13 bases between the two ends. Here the CDR3 DNA reads TGTGCCAGCAGCTATTTGGGTGTTTCTGGAAACACCATATATTTT. Amino acids: CASSYLGVSGNTIYF.

This clonotype was picked up many times. The rearrangement links TRBV5-1 to TRBJ2-5, with 13 bases identical to TRBD2. This CDR3 contains 15 residues. The trim removed 4 bases at V and 1 base at J, leaving 1 base unmatched. Germline V gene data show CDR1 as SGHRS and CDR2 as YFSETQ. The CDR3 sequence: CASSGLAGAQETQYF. CDR3 sequence (DNA): TGCGCCAGCAGCGGACTAGCGGGAGCCCAAGAGACCCAGTACTTC.

This clonotype was observed many times. This sequence joins TRBV6-2 or TRBV6-3 and TRBJ2-1, with 11 bases matching TRBD2. V lost 2 bases and J lost 1; bases outside the gene matches: 16. CDR1 MNHEY and CDR2 SVGEGT come from the germline V gene. There are 21 residues in the CDR3. This CDR3 reads CASSYPSLLAGVTGSYNEQFF. DNA of the CDR3: TGTGCCAGCAGTTACCCATCCCTACTAGCGGGAGTTACCGGGTCCTACAATGAGCAGTTCTTC.

This clonotype was detected many times. V and J are TRBV19 and TRBJ1-1, with 8 bases aligning to TRBD1. This CDR3 is built from 19 residues. Trimming removed 6 bases from V and 0 bases from J; junction bases left unmatched: 18. Per the germline V gene, CDR1 is LNHDA and CDR2 is SQIVND (reference sequence). The CDR3 sequence is CASRSRLGTGDLMNTEAFF. The CDR3 region has the DNA TGTGCCAGTAGATCGCGCCTGGGGACAGGAGACCTCATGAACACTGAAGCTTTCTTT.

This clonotype was observed many times. V usage is TRBV9 and J usage is TRBJ1-1; D call uncertain. This CDR3 has 13 amino acids. Germline V gene lookup returns CDR1 SGDLS and CDR2 YYNGEE. Between the trimmed V and J ends, which lost 1 base and 4 bases, there was a span of 8 bases. CDR3 sequence reads: CASSVRVATEAFF. Written as DNA, the CDR3 is TGTGCCAGCAGCGTAAGGGTAGCCACTGAAGCTTTCTTT.

This clonotype was detected many times. The chain recombines TRBV28 with TRBJ1-2; no definite D call. Germline-derived CDR1 and CDR2 are MDHEN and SYDVKM. There are 15 residues in the CDR3. Trimming stripped 2 bases from V and 4 bases from J, with 14 bases between. The CDR3 here is CASSLMRSDLYGYTF. CDR3 nucleotides: TGTGCCAGCAGTTTAATGAGGTCGGACCTCTATGGCTACACCTTC.

J is TRBJ2-3 and V is TRBV5-5, with TRBD1 as a possible D gene (6 bases). The CDR3 totals 14 residues. The germline gives CDR1 SGHKS, CDR2 YYEKEE (reference sequence). V was pared by 0 bases and J by 5 bases, with 10 bases between. The CDR3 nucleotides are TGTGCCAGCAGCTTGGCAGGGGCGGGAGATACGCAGTATTTT. Protein product: CASSLAGAGDTQYF.